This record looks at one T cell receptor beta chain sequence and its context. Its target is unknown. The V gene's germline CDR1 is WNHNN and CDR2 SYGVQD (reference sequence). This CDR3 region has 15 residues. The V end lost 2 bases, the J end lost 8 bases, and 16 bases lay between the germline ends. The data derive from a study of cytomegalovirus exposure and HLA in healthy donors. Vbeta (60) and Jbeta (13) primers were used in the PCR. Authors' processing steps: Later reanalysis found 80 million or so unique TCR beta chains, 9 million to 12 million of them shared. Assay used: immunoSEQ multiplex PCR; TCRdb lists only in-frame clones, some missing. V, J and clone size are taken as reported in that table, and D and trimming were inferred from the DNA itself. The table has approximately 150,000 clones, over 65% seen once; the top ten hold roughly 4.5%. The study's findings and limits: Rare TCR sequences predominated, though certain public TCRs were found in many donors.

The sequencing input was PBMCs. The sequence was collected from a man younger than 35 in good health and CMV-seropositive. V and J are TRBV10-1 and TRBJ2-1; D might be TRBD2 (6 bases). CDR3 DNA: TGCGCCAGCAGTGAGACCGCTAGGCGCGGGGATGAGCAGTTCTTC. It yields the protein CASSETARRGDEQFF.